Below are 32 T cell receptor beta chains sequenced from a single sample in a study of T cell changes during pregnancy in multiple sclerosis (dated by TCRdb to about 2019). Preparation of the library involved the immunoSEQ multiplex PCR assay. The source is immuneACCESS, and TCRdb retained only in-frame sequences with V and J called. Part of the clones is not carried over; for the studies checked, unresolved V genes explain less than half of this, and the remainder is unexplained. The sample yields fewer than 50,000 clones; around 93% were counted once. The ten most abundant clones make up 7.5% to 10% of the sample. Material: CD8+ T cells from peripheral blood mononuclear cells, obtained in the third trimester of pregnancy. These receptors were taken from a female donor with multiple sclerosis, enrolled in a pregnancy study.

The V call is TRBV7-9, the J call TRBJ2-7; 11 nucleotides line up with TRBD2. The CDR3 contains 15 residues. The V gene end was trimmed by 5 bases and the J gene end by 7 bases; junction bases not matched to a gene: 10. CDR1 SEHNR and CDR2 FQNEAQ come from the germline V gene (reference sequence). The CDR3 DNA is TGTGCCAGCAGCCAAACACTAGCGGGGGATCCGGAGCAGTACTTC. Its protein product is CASSQTLAGDPEQYF.

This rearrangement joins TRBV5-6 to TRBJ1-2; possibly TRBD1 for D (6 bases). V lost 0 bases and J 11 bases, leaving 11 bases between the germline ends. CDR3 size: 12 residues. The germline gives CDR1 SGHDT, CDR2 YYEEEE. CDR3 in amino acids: CASSLDRENYTF. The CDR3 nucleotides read TGTGCCAGCAGCTTGGACAGGGAGAATTACACCTTC.

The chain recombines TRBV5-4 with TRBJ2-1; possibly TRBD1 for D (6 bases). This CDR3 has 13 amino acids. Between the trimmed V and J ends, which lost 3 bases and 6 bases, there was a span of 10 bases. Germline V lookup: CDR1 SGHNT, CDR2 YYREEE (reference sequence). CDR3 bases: TGTGCCAGCAGCTACGGACAGACCAATGAGCAGTTCTTC. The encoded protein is CASSYGQTNEQFF.

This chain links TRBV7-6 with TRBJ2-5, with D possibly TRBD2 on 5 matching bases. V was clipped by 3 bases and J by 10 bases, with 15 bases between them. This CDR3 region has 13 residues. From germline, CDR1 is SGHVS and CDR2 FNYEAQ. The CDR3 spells CASSLALGDYQYF. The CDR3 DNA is TGTGCCAGCAGCTTGGCGTTGGGCGACTACCAGTACTTC. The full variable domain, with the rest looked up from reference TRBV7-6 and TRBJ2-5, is GAGVSQSPRYKVTKRGQDVALRCDPISGHVSLYWYRQALGQGPEFLTYFNYEAQQDKSGLPNDRFSAERPEGSISTLTIQRTEQRDSAMYRCASSLALGDYQYFGPGTRLLVL.

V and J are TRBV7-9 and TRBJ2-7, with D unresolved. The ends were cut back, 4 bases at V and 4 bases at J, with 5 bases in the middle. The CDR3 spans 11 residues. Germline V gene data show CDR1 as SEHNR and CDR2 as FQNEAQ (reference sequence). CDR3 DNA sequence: TGTGCCAGCAGCTCCCCTTACGAGCAGTACTTC. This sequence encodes CASSSPYEQYF.

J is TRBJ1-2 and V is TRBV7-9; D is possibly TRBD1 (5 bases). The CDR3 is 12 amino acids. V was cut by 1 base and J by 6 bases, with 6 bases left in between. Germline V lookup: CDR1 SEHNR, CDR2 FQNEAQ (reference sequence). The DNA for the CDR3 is TGTGCCAGCAGCTTAGAAGGGGATGGCTACACCTTC. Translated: CASSLEGDGYTF.

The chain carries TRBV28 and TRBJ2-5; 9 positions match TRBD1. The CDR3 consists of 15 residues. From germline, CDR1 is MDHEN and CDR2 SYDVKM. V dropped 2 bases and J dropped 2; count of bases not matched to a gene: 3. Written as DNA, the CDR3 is TGTGCCAGCAGTTTAACAGGGGGCCCACAAGAGACCCAGTACTTC. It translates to CASSLTGGPQETQYF.

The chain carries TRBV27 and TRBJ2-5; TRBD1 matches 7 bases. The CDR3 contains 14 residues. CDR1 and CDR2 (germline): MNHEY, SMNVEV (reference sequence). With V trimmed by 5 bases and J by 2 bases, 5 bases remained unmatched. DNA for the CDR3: TGTGCCAGCAGTCGACCGGACAGGCAAGAGACCCAGTACTTC. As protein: CASSRPDRQETQYF.

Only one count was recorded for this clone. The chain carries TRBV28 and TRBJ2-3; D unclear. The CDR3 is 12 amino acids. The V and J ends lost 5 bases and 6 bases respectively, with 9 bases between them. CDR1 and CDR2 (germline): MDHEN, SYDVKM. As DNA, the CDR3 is TGTGCCAGCAGTACTACTATTGATACGCAGTATTTT. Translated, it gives CASSTTIDTQYF.

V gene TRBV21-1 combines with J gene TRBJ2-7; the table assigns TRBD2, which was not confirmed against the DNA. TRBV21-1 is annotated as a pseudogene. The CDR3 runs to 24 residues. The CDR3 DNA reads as TGTGCCAGCAGCAAAAAATCTGACGGCCGACTAGCGGGAGGGTCCCCGCTATTCTCCTACGAGCAGTACTTC. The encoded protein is CASSKKSDGRLAGGSPLFSYEQYF.

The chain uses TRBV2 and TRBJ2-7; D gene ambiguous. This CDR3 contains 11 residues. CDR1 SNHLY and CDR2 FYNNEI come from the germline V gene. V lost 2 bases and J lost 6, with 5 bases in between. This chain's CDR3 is CASSERVEQYF. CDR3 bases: TGTGCCAGCAGTGAACGGGTCGAGCAGTACTTC.

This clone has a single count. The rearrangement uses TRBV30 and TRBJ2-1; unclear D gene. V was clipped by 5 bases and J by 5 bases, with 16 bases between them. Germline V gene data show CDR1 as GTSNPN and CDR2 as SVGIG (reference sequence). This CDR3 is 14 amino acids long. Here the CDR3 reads CAWDQATSNNEQFF. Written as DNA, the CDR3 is TGTGCCTGGGACCAGGCAACGTCAAACAATGAGCAGTTCTTC.

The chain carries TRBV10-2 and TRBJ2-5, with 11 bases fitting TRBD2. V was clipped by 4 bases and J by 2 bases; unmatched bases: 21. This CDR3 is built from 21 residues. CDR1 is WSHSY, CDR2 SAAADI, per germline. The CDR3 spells CASSAPRASGRPSVGQETQYF. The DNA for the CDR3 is TGCGCCAGCAGTGCCCCCAGGGCTAGCGGGAGGCCATCCGTGGGGCAAGAGACCCAGTACTTC.

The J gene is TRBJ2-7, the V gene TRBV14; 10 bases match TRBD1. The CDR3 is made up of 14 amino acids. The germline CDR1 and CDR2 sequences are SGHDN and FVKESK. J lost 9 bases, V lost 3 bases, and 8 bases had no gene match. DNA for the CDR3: TGTGCCAGCAGCCACCGAGACAGGGGGCTTAGGCAGTACTTC. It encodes CASSHRDRGLRQYF.

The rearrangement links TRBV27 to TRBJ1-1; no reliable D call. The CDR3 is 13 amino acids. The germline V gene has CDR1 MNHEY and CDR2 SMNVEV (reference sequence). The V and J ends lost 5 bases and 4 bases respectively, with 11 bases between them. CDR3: CASSPLISTEAFF. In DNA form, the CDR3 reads TGTGCCAGCAGTCCCCTTATTAGCACTGAAGCTTTCTTT.

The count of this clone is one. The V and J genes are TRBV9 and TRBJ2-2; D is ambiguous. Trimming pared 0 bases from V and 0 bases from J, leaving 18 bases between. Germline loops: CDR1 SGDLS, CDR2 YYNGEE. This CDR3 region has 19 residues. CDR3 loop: CASSVALINRPTNTGELFF. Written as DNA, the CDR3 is TGTGCCAGCAGCGTAGCTCTAATTAACAGACCTACGAACACCGGGGAGCTGTTTTTT.

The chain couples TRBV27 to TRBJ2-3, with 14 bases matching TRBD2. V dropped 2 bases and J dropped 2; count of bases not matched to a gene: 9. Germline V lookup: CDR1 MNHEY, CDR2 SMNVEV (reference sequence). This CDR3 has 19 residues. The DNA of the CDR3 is TGTGCCAGCAGTTTAGGGGGACTAGCGGGAGTCCCTCACACAGATACGCAGTATTTT. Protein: CASSLGGLAGVPHTDTQYF.

CDR3 residues: CASSLEANQPQHF. The CDR3 DNA sequence: TGTGCCAGCAGTTTAGAGGCTAATCAGCCCCAGCATTTT. The chain recombines TRBV28 with TRBJ1-5; D is ambiguous. V was cut by 2 bases and J by 4 bases, with 6 bases left in between. Germline V CDR1 and CDR2: MDHEN, SYDVKM. The CDR3 consists of 13 residues.

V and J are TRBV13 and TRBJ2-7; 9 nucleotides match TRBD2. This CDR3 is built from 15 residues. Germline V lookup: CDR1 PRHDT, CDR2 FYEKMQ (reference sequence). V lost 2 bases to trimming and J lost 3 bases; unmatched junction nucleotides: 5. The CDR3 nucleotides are TGTGCCAGCAGCTTACGCGTTAGCGGGAGCTACGAGCAGTACTTC. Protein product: CASSLRVSGSYEQYF.

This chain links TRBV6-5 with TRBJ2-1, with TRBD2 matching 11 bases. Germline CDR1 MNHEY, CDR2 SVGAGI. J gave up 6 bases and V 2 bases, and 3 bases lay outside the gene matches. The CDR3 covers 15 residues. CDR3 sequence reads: CASSYGGTSGNEQFF. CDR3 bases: TGTGCCAGCAGTTACGGAGGGACTAGCGGCAATGAGCAGTTCTTC.

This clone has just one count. CDR3 in DNA: TGTGCCAGCAGTTTAGCGGGACTGGGCGGCGGGGAGCTGTTTTTT. It is translated as CASSLAGLGGGELFF. V usage is TRBV27 and J usage is TRBJ2-2; TRBD2 is a possible D gene (6 bases). The V and J ends lost 2 bases and 7 bases respectively, with 14 bases between them. Germline V gene lookup returns CDR1 MNHEY and CDR2 SMNVEV (reference sequence). This CDR3 is 15 amino acids long.

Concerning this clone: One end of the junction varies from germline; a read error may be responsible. As DNA, the CDR3 is TGTGCCAGCAGCGTAGCGAGGGTACACGGTGCAGATACGCAGTATTTT. Its protein product is CASSVARVHGADTQYF. The V and J genes are TRBV7-8 and TRBJ2-3, with D maybe TRBD2 (5 bases). The CDR3 spans 16 residues. Germline CDR1 is SGHVS and CDR2 is FQNEAQ.

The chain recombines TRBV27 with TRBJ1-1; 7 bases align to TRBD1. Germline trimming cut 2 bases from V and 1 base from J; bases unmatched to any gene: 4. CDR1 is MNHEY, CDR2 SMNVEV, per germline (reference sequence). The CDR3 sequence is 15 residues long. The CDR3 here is CASSLRRGRNTEAFF. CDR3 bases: TGTGCCAGCAGTTTAAGGAGGGGGCGGAACACTGAAGCTTTCTTT.

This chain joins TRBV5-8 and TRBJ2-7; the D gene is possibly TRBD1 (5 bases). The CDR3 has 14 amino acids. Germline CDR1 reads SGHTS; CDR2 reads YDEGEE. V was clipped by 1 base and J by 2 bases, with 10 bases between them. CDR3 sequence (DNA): TGTGCCAGCAGCTTGCCAGGGTTAACCTACGAGCAGTACTTC. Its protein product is CASSLPGLTYEQYF.

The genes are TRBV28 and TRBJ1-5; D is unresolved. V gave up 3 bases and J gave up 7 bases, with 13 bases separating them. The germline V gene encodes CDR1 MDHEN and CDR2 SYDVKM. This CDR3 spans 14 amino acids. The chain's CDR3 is CASSLRGISQPQHF. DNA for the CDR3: TGTGCCAGCAGTTTGCGAGGTATAAGCCAGCCCCAGCATTTT. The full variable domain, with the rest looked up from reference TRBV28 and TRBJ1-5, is DVKVTQSSRYLVKRTGEKVFLECVQDMDHENMFWYRQDPGLGLRLIYFSYDVKMKEKGDIPEGYSVSREKKERFSLILESASTNQTSMYLCASSLRGISQPQHFGDGTRLSIL.

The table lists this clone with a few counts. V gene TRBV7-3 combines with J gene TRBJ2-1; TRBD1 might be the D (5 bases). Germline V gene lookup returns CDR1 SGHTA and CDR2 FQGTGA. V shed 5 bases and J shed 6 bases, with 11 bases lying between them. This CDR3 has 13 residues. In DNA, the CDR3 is TGTGCCAGCAGCGGCGTGCAGGGCAATGAGCAGTTCTTC. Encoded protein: CASSGVQGNEQFF. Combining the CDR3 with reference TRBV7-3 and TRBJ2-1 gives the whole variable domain GAGVSQTPSNKVTEKGKYVELRCDPISGHTALYWYRQSLGQGPEFLIYFQGTGAADDSGLPNDRFFAVRPEGSVSTLKIQRTERGDSAVYLCASSGVQGNEQFFGPGTRLTVL.

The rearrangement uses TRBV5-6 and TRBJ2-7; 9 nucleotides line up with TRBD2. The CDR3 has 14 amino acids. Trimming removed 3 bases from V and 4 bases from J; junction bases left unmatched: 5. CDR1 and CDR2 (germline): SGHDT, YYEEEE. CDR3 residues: CASSSPGLAYEQYF. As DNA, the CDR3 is TGTGCCAGCAGCTCGCCGGGACTAGCTTACGAGCAGTACTTC.

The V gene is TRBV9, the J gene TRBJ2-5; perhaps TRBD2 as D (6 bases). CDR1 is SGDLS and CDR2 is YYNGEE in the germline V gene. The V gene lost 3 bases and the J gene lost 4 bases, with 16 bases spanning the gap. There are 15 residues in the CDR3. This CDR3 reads CASSALRGAGETQYF. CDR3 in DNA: TGTGCCAGCAGCGCCCTGCGGGGCGCGGGAGAGACCCAGTACTTC.

The CDR3 DNA reads as TGTGCCAGCAGCTTAACCCCCAGCGGGAGGGGCAATGAGCAGTTCTTC. This codes for CASSLTPSGRGNEQFF. The chain employs TRBV7-3 and TRBJ2-1; TRBD2 aligns across 10 bases. The germline V gene encodes CDR1 SGHTA and CDR2 FQGTGA. The CDR3 is 16 residues long. With 0 bases clipped from V and 6 bases from J, the junction kept 5 bases outside the gene matches.

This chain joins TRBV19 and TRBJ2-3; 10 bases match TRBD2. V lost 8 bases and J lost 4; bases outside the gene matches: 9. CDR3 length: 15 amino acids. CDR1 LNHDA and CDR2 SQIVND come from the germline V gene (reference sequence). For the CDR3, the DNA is TGTGCCAGTCACCCTAGCGGGGGATGGTCAGATACGCAGTATTTT. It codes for CASHPSGGWSDTQYF.

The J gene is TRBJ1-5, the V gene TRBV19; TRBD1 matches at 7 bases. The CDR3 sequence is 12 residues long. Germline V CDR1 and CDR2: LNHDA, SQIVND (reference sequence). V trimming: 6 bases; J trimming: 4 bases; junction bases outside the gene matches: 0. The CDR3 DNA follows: TGTGCCAGTAGGACAGGGAATCAGCCCCAGCATTTT. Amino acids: CASRTGNQPQHF.

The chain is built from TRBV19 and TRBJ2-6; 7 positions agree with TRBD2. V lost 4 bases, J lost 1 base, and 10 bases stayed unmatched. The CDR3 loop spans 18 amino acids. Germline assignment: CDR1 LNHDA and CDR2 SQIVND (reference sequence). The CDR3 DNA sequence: TGTGCCAGTAGTAGCCGGGAGGCTGCCCCTTCTGGGGCCAACGTCCTGACTTTC. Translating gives CASSSREAAPSGANVLTF.